Listed below are T cell receptor beta chains from one sample, sequenced in a study of blood T cell repertoires in COVID-19. Profiled with immunoSEQ multiplex PCR; TCRdb holds only in-frame clones, not every one. The sample holds 300,000 to 500,000 clones; approximately 87% are singletons and the top ten take around 0.97%. Sequences were obtained from PBMCs or T cells enriched from blood (not recorded which). Every receptor here comes from a woman aged 30 to 39 with acute COVID-19. Each CDR3 is given with its conserved first and last residue.

j_call v_call cdr3_aa
TRBJ1-4 TRBV2 CASSDERTGANEKLFF
TRBJ1-2 TRBV7-2 CASSFPGSYGYTF
TRBJ2-3 TRBV19 CASQPGQGVYTQYF
TRBJ2-2 TRBV19 CASKPGNWNTGELFF
TRBJ2-7 TRBV7-6 CASSSAGSYEQYF
TRBJ2-2 TRBV3-1/TRBV3-2 CASSQVLAANTGELFF
TRBJ2-2 TRBV7-6 CASSLEGLAGGPHGELFF
TRBJ2-3 TRBV11-2 CASSPPGGRSTDTQYF
TRBJ1-1 TRBV15 CATSRRQGKTEAFF
TRBJ1-6 TRBV24-1 CATSAGGSSPLHF
TRBJ1-6 TRBV14 CASSPGTGRASPLHF
TRBJ2-2 TRBV5-5 CASSYLAGASNTGELFF
TRBJ2-3 TRBV9 CASSVTSLDTQYF
TRBJ1-1 TRBV7-8 CASSQSSSEAFF
TRBJ1-5 TRBV15 CATSPTGTANQPQHF
TRBJ2-7 TRBV6-5 CASKPGQGSSYEQYF